This TCR beta chain was found in a study of blood T cell repertoires in COVID-19. As for the study in general: Italy, Spain and the United States were the sources of the convalescent and acute COVID-19 samples. The cDNA or gDNA used as material had been derived from T cells, B-cell-depleted T cells, or PBMCs.

This CDR3 is built from 14 residues. The germline gives CDR1 MNHEY, CDR2 SVGAGI. V lost 10 bases, J lost 9 bases, and 8 bases stayed unmatched. How the authors handled the data: How many nucleated cells were present was estimated from reference gene primer amplification. The table came from immunoSEQ multiplex PCR; TCRdb's copy has only in-frame clones and leaves some out. The V and J calls and clone size are taken from that table; D and trimming were inferred from the DNA. The data contain about 130,000 clones, about 80% of them seen just once; the ten biggest clones take up about a sixth. This TCR was sampled from a woman in her forties or fifties with acute or convalescent COVID-19. The source material was peripheral blood. The V gene is TRBV6-5, the J gene TRBJ2-5, with 16 bases aligning to TRBD2. This CDR3 is CATTGTSGGGSQYF. The CDR3 DNA follows: TGTGCCACCACCGGGACTAGCGGGGGGGGTTCCCAGTACTTC.